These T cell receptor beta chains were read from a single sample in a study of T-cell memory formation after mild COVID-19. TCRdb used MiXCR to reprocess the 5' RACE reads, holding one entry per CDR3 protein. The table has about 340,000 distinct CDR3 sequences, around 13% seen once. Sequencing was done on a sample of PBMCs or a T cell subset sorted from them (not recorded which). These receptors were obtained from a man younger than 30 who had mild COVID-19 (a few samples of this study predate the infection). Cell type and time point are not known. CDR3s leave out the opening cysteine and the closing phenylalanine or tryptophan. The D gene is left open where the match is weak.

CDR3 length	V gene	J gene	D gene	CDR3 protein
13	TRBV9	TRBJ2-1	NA	ASSVDWGTGNEQF
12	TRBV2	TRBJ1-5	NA	ASSALTGHQPQH
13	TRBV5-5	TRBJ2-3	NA	ASSLGVTSTDTQY
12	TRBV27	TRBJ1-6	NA	ASSFMILNSPLH
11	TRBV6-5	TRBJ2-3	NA	ASIATGTDTQY
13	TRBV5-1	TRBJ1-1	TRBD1	ASSLDPGGNTEAF
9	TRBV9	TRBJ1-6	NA	ASSEGGPLH
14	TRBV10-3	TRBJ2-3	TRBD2	AVQEPTSGGANTQY
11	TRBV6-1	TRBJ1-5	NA	ASSEVRGDPQH
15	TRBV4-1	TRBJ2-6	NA	ASSQEEGTSGANVLT
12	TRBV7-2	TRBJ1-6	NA	ASSSWGASSPLH
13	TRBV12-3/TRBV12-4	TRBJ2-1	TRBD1	ASTRQGAGYNEQF
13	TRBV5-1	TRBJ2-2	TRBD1	ASSRDRVNTGELF
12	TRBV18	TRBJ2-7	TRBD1	ASSPPGTAAEQY
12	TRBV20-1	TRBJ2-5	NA	SARAGTPQETQY
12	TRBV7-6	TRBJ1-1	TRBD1	ASSSTQGYTEAF
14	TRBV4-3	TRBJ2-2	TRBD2	ASSPGAAGGNGELF
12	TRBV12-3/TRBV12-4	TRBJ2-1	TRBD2	ASSVLAGGGEQF
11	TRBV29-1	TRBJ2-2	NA	SVDEGNTGELF
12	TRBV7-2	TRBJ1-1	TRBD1	ASSFARGTGEAF
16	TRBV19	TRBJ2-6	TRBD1	ASSIWDRAPSGANVLT
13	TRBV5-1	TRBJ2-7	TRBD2	ASSSLAGGPHEQY
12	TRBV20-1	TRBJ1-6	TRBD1	SGGQESNNSPLH
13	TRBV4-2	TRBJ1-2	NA	ASSQDRNGVYGYT
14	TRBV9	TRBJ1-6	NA	ASSDPAGVLNSPLH
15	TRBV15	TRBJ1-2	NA	ATSRGLGRESNYGYT
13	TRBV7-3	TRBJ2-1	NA	ASSLTGGTHNEQF
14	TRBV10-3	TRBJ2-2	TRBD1	AIRSLGGLNTGELF
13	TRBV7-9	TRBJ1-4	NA	ASSSRVGTNEKLF
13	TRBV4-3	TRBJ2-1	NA	ASSSPWFAYNEQF
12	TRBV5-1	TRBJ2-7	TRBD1	ATTSGQGNHEQY
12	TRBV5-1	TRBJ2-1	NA	ASSSTPGATEQF